This is a list of T cell receptor beta chains from one sample in a study of T cell responses to AZD1222 COVID-19 vaccine. TCRdb keeps only in-frame clones here, not all; method: immunoSEQ multiplex PCR. This table has some 160,000 clones, around 93% appearing once. The sequenced sample was peripheral blood, obtained on day 0 of AZD1222 vaccination. Source of these receptors: an adult in good health. Both conserved end residues are part of each CDR3. Each record gives: clone size, J gene, D gene, V gene, CDR3 DNA, CDR3 protein. The D gene is left open where the match is weak. Where a row states a size, it is once, few, many or the class of an expanded clone; other rows omit it.

size: NA
J: TRBJ1-4
D: NA
V: TRBV5-1
DNA: TGCGCCAGCAGCTTGACAGCAACTAATGAAAAACTGTTTTTT
CDR3: CASSLTATNEKLFF

size: once
J: TRBJ2-7
D: TRBD1
V: TRBV5-1
DNA: TGCGCCAGCAGGGGCGGGACAGGCCTGTCCTACGAGCAGTACTTC
CDR3: CASRGGTGLSYEQYF

size: NA
J: TRBJ1-6
D: NA
V: TRBV28
DNA: TGTGCCAGCAGTTCCCCCCAGGGTAGGATCAATTCACCCCTCCACTTT
CDR3: CASSSPQGRINSPLHF

size: NA
J: TRBJ1-3
D: NA
V: TRBV30
DNA: TGTGCCTGGAGTGAAGACAACTCTGGAAACACCATATATTTT
CDR3: CAWSEDNSGNTIYF

size: once
J: TRBJ1-3
D: NA
V: TRBV28
DNA: TGTGCCAGCAGTTTAGCCCGGGCGTCGGGAAACACCATATATTTT
CDR3: CASSLARASGNTIYF

size: NA
J: TRBJ2-3
D: NA
V: TRBV11-3
DNA: TGTGCCAGCAGCTCTAGCGAGCCACTCACAGATACGCAGTATTTT
CDR3: CASSSSEPLTDTQYF

size: NA
J: TRBJ1-1
D: TRBD1
V: TRBV27
DNA: TGTGCCAGCAGTCCCCCAGGGGGCACTGAAGCTTTCTTT
CDR3: CASSPPGGTEAFF

size: few
J: TRBJ1-2
D: TRBD1
V: TRBV28
DNA: TGTGCCAGCAGTTTCTCACAGGGGACCTATGGCTACACCTTC
CDR3: CASSFSQGTYGYTF

size: NA
J: TRBJ1-4
D: NA
V: TRBV9
DNA: TGTGCCAGCAGCGTAGAGGGAGGTAATGAAAAACTGTTTTTT
CDR3: CASSVEGGNEKLFF

size: NA
J: TRBJ2-7
D: NA
V: TRBV5-1
DNA: TGCGCCAGCAGCTCGGGTTCCCTTGGGCAGTACTTC
CDR3: CASSSGSLGQYF

size: NA
J: TRBJ2-1
D: TRBD2
V: TRBV6-1
DNA: TGTGCCAGCAGTGATCCGGGACTAGCGGTCTACAATGAGCAGTTCTTC
CDR3: CASSDPGLAVYNEQFF

size: NA
J: TRBJ1-1
D: NA
V: TRBV5-1
DNA: TGCGCCAGCAGTTTGGGAATGAACACTGAAGCTTTCTTT
CDR3: CASSLGMNTEAFF

size: NA
J: TRBJ2-2
D: NA
V: TRBV5-1
DNA: TGCGCCAGCAGCTTGGACGGGAGAGACACCGGGGAGCTGTTTTTT
CDR3: CASSLDGRDTGELFF

size: NA
J: TRBJ2-1
D: NA
V: TRBV27
DNA: TGTGCCAGCAGTTTCTACCGACAGGATGCCTACAATGAGCAGTTCTTC
CDR3: CASSFYRQDAYNEQFF

size: NA
J: TRBJ2-3
D: TRBD1
V: TRBV5-5
DNA: TGTGCCAGCAGCTATCCGGGACAGGGTCCAGATACGCAGTATTTT
CDR3: CASSYPGQGPDTQYF

size: few
J: TRBJ2-5
D: TRBD1
V: TRBV5-5
DNA: TGTGCCAGCAGCTTGGGACAGGGGAAGCAAGAGACCCAGTACTTC
CDR3: CASSLGQGKQETQYF

size: NA
J: TRBJ1-3
D: NA
V: TRBV23-1
DNA: TGCGCCAGCAGACGTGGGGACCTCTCTGGAAACACCATATATTTT
CDR3: CASRRGDLSGNTIYF

size: NA
J: TRBJ2-7
D: TRBD1
V: TRBV18
DNA: TGTGCCAGCTCTACCGGGACAGGGTCCTACGAGCAGTACTTC
CDR3: CASSTGTGSYEQYF

size: NA
J: TRBJ2-1
D: NA
V: TRBV5-1
DNA: TGCGCCAGCAGCGGGGCCAGCGGAATCGCCAATGAGCAGTTCTTC
CDR3: CASSGASGIANEQFF

size: NA
J: TRBJ2-2
D: NA
V: TRBV7-6
DNA: TGTGCCAGCAGCCCACCTAGGGGCTATCCCGGGGAGCTGTTTTTT
CDR3: CASSPPRGYPGELFF

size: NA
J: TRBJ2-7
D: TRBD1
V: TRBV5-1
DNA: TGCGCCAGCAGCTTAAGTACAGGGGAAGGGGGCCCTGAGCAGTACTTC
CDR3: CASSLSTGEGGPEQYF